This T cell receptor (beta chain) derives from a study of T cell changes during pregnancy in multiple sclerosis. Trimming left V 8 bases short and J 0 bases short, with 11 bases between. Germline CDR1 and CDR2: SGHTA and FQGNSA. This CDR3 spans 13 amino acids. Sequenced by immunoSEQ multiplex PCR; TCRdb stores in-frame clones only, minus some. The data show 50,000 or so clones, about 90% seen once. J is TRBJ2-7 and V is TRBV7-2; D remains ambiguous. The source was CD4+ T cells from peripheral blood mononuclear cells, collected after pregnancy. The origin of this receptor is a female donor with multiple sclerosis, enrolled in a pregnancy study. DNA of the CDR3: TGTGCCAGCCGGTCCCCGGGCTCCTACGAGCAGTACTTC. This encodes CASRSPGSYEQYF.